This T cell receptor beta chain came from a study of beta chain features in type 1 diabetes. Sequenced material consisted of expressed TCRB transcripts (all of the isolated RNA was reverse transcribed). Assay: immunoSEQ multiplex PCR; the TCRdb copy retains only in-frame clones and omits some. The table shows under 250,000 clones, with about 14% occurring only once. Notes on the study in general: In every one of the four CD4+ subsets, TCRB CDR3s were moderately but significantly shorter in Type 1 diabetes patients.

Trimming took 0 bases from V and 5 from J, leaving 7 bases between them. Per germline, CDR1 MNHEY and CDR2 SMNVEV (reference sequence). The CDR3 length is 13 residues. Of note for this clone: Its specificity is not known.

V is TRBV27 and J is TRBJ1-1, with no clear D. The TCR sequence derives from a man between 25 and 39 years old with type 1 diabetes. Source material: naive CD4+ T cells from blood. The CDR3 DNA reads TGTGCCAGCAGTTTATCGGGCGGGACTGAAGCTTTCTTT. Translation gives CASSLSGGTEAFF.